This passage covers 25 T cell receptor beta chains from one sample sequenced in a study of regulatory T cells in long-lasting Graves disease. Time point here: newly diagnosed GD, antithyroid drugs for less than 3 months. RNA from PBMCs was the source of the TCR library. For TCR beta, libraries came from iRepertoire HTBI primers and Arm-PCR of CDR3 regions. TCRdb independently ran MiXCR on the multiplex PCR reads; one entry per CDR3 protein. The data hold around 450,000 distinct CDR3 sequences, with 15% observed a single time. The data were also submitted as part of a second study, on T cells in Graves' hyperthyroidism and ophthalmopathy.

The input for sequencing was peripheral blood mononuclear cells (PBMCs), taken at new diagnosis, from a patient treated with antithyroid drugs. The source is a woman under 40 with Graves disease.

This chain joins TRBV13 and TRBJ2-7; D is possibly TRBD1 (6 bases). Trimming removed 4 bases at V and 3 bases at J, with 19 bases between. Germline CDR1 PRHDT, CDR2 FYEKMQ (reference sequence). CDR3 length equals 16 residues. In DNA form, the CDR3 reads TGTGCCAGCAGCTCAGAAACAGGGTTGTCCCTCTACGAGCAGTACTTC. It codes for CASSSETGLSLYEQYF. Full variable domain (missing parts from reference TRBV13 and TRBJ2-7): AAGVIQSPRHLIKEKRETATLKCYPIPRHDTVYWYQQGPGQDPQFLISFYEKMQSDKGSIPDRFSAQQFSDYHSELNMSSLELGDSALYFCASSSETGLSLYEQYFGPGTRLTVT.

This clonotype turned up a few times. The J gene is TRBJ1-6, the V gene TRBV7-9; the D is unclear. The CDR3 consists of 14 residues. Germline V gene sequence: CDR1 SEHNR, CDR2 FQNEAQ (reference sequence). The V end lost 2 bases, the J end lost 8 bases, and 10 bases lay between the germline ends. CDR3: CASSLIGGDSPLHF. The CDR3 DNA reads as TGTGCCAGCAGCTTAATCGGTGGGGATTCACCCCTCCACTTT.

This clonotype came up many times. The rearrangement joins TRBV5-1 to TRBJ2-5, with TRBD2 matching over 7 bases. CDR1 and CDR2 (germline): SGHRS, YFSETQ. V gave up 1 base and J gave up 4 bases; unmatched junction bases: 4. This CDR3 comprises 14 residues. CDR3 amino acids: CASSLNAGAETQYF. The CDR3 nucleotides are TGCGCCAGCAGCTTGAACGCGGGAGCAGAGACCCAGTACTTC.

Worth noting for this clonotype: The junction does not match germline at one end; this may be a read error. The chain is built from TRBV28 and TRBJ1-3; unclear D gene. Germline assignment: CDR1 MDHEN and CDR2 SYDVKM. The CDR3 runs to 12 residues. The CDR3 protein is CAGSFGGDTIYF. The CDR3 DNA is TGTGCCGGCAGTTTCGGCGGAGACACCATATATTTT.

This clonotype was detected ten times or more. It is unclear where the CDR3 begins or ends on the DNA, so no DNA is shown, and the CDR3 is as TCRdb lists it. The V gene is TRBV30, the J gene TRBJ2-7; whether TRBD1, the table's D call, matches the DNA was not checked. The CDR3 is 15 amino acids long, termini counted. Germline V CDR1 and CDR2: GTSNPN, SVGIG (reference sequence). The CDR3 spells CAWNFRGHARYEQYF.

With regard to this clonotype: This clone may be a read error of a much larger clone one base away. CDR3 residues: CASTRTGSSYEQYF. In nucleotides, the CDR3 is TGTGCCAGCACCCGGACAGGGAGCTCCTACGAGCAGTACTTC. The chain is built from TRBV6-2 or TRBV6-3 and TRBJ2-7, with 8 bases fitting TRBD1. Per germline, CDR1 MNHEY and CDR2 SVGEGT. This CDR3 has 14 residues. The V segment lost 7 bases and the J segment 0 bases; nucleotides outside the gene matches: 5.

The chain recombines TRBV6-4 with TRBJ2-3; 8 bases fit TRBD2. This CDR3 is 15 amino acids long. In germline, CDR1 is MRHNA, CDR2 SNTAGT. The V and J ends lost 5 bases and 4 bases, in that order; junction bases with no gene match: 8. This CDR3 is CASSPQAGAADTQYF. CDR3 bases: TGTGCCAGCAGTCCCCAAGCGGGAGCGGCAGATACGCAGTATTTT.

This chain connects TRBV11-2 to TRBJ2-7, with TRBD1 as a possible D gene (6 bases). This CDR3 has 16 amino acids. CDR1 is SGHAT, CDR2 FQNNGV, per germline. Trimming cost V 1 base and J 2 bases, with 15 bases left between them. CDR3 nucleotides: TGTGCCAGCAGCTTAGTTTCCGGGACACAAACCTACGAGCAGTACTTC. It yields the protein CASSLVSGTQTYEQYF.

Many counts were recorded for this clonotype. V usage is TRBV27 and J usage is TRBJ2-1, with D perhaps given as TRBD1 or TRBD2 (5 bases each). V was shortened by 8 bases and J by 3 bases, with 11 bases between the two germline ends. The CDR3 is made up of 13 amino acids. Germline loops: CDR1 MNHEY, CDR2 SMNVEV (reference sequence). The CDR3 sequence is CASRGVHYNEQFF. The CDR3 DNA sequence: TGTGCCAGCCGGGGCGTACACTACAATGAGCAGTTCTTC.

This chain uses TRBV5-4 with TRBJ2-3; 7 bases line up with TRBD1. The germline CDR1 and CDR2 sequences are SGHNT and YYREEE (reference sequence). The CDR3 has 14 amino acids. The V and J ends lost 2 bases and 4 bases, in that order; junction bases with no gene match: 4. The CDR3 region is CASSFGTEADTQYF. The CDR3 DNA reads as TGTGCCAGCAGCTTCGGGACAGAAGCAGATACGCAGTATTTT.

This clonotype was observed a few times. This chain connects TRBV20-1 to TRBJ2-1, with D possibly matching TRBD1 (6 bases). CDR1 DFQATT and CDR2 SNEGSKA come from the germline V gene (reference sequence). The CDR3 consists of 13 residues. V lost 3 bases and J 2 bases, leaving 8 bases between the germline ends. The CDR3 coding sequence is TGCAGTGCTAGGGACAGCCCCTACAATGAGCAGTTCTTC. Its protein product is CSARDSPYNEQFF.

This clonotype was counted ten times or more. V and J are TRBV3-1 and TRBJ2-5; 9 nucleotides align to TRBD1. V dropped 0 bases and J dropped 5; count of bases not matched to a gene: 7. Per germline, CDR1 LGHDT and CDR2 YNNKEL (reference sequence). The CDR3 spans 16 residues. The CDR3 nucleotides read TGTGCCAGCAGCCAAGAGGGGGGGACAGGGTTGGAGACCCAGTACTTC. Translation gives CASSQEGGTGLETQYF.

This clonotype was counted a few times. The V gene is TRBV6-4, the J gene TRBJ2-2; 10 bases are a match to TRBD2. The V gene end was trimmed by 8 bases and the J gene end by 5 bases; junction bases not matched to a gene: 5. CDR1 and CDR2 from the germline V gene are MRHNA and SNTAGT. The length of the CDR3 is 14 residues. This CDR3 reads CASAAAGGTGELFF. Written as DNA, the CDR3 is TGTGCCAGCGCAGCAGCGGGAGGGACCGGGGAGCTGTTTTTT.

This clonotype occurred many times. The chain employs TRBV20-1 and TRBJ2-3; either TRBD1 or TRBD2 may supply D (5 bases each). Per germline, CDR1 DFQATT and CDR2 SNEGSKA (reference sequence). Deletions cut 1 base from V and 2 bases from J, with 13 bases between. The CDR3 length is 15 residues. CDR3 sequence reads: CSARGGRGVTDTQYF. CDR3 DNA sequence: TGCAGTGCTAGAGGGGGGAGAGGTGTCACAGATACGCAGTATTTT.

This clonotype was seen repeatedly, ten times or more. Here the CDR3 DNA reads TGTGCCAGCAGCTTAGTCCTAAGGGGGGATGGCTACACCTTC. Translated, it gives CASSLVLRGDGYTF. V usage is TRBV7-2 and J usage is TRBJ1-2; a weak D match, TRBD1 (6 bases). Trimming took off 1 base at V and 6 bases at J, with 12 bases between the two ends. Germline CDR1 and CDR2: SGHTA and FQGNSA. CDR3 length: 14 amino acids.

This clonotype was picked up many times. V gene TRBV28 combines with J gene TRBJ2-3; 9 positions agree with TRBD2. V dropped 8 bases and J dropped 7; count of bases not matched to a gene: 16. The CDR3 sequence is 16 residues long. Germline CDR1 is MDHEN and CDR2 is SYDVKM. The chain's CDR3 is CASVPPLAGGPNTQYF. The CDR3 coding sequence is TGTGCCAGCGTCCCCCCTCTGGCGGGAGGGCCGAATACGCAGTATTTT.

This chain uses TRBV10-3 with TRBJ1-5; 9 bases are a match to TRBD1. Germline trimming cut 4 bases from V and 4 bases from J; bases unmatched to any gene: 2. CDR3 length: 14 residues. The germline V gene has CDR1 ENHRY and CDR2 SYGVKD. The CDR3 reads CAISGDRVNQPQHF. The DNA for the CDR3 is TGTGCCATCAGTGGGGACAGGGTTAATCAGCCCCAGCATTTT.

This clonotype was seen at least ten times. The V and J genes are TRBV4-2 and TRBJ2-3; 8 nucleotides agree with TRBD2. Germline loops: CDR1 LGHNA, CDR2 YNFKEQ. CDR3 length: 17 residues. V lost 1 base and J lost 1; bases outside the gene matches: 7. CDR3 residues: CASSQGVAGSGTDTQYF. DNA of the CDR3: TGTGCCAGCAGCCAAGGAGTAGCGGGGTCTGGCACAGATACGCAGTATTTT.

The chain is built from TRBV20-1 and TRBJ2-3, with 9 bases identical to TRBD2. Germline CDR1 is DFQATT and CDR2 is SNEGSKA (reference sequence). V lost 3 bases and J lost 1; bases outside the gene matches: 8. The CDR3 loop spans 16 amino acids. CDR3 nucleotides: TGCAGTGCTAGCGGGACGGAGCGGGAGGGCACAGATACGCAGTATTTT. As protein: CSASGTEREGTDTQYF.

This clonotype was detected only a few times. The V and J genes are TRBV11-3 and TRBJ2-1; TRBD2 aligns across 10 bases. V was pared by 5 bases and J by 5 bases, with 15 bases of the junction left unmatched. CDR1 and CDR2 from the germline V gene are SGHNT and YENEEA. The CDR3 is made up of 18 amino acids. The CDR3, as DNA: TGTGCCAGCAGCCTACTTAGCGGGAGGTCTCGTCCCGACAATGAGCAGTTCTTC. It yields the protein CASSLLSGRSRPDNEQFF.

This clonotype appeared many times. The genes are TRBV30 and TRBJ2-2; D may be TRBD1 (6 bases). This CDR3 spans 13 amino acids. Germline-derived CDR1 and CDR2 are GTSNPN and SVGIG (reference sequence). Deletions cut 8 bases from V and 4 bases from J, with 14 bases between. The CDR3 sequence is CAGDKTGTGELFF. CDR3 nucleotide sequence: TGTGCCGGGGACAAGACGGGCACCGGGGAGCTGTTTTTT. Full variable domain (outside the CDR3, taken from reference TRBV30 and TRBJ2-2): SQTIHQWPATLVQPVGSPLSLECTVEGTSNPNLYWYRQAAGRGLQLLFYSVGIGQISSEVPQNLSASRPQDRQFILSSKKLLLSDSGFYLCAGDKTGTGELFFGEGSRLTVL.

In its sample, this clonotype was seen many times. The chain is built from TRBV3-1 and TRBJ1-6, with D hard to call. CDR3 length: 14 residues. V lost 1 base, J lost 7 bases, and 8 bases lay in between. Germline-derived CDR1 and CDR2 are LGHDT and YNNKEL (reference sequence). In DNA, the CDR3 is TGTGCCAGCAGCCAAGGGGGTGGGAATTCACCCCTCCACTTT. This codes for CASSQGGGNSPLHF.

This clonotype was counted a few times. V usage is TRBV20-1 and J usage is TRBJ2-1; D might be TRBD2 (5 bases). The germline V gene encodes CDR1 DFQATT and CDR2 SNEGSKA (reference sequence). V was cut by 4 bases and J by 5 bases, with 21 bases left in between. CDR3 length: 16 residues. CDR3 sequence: CSATERTPPTHNEQFF. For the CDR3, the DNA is TGCAGTGCTACGGAAAGGACTCCTCCAACCCACAATGAGCAGTTCTTC.

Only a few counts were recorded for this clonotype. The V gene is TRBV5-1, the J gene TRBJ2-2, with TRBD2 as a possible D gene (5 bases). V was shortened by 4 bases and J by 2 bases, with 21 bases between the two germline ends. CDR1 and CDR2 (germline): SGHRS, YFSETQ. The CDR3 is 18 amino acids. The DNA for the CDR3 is TGCGCCAGCAGCCCTGGATTGGAGGCAGTCAAAAACACCGGGGAGCTGTTTTTT. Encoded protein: CASSPGLEAVKNTGELFF.

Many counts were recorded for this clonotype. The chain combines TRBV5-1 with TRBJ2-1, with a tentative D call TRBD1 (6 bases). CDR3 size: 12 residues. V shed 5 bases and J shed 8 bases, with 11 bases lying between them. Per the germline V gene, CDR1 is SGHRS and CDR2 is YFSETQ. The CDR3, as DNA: TGCGCCAGCAGACCCAACAGGGATGAGCAGTTCTTC. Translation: CASRPNRDEQFF.